This TCR beta chain appears in the sequencing data of a study of blood T cell repertoires in COVID-19. Overall study context: Material from acute and convalescent COVID-19 was sourced from the United States, Italy and Spain.

Original handling: Reference gene primer amplification gave nucleated cell count estimates. TCRdb keeps only in-frame clones here, not all; method: immunoSEQ multiplex PCR. V and J calls and clone size come straight from that table; D and trimming were deduced from the DNA. Among a few hundred thousand clones, roughly 85% were seen once, and the ten largest hold 2.2%. Germline CDR1 is SGHNT and CDR2 is YYREEE (reference sequence). This CDR3 spans 13 amino acids. Deletions cut 4 bases from V and 1 base from J, with 8 bases between. This clone occurred a few times. The rearrangement uses TRBV5-4 and TRBJ2-5; D not certain. The clonotype originates from a man aged 25 to 40 who had recovered from COVID-19. The sequenced sample consisted of peripheral blood. This CDR3 is CASSPRVQETQYF. CDR3 coding DNA: TGTGCCAGCAGCCCCCGGGTCCAAGAGACCCAGTACTTC. The variable domain in full, completed from reference TRBV5-4 and TRBJ2-5, reads ETGVTQSPTHLIKTRGQQVTLRCSSQSGHNTVSWYQQALGQGPQFIFQYYREEENGRGNFPPRFSGLQFPNYSSELNVNALELDDSALYLCASSPRVQETQYFGPGTRLLVL.